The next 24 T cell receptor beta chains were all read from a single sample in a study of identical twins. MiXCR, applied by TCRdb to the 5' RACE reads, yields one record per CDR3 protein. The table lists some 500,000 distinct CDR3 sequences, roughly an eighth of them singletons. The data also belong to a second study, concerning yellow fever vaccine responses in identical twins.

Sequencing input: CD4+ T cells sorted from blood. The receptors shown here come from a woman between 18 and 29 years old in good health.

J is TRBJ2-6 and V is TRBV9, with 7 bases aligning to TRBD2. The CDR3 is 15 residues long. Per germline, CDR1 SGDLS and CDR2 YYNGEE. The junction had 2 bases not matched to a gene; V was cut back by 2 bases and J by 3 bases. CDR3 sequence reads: CASSVTGGGANVLTF. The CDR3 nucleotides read TGTGCCAGCAGCGTTACGGGGGGTGGGGCCAACGTCCTGACTTTC.

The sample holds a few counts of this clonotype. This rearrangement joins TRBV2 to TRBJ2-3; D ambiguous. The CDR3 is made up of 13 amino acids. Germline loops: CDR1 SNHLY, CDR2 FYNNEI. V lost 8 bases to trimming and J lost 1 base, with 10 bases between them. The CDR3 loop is CASRWKGTDTQYF. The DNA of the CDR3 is TGTGCCAGCCGGTGGAAGGGCACAGATACGCAGTATTTT.

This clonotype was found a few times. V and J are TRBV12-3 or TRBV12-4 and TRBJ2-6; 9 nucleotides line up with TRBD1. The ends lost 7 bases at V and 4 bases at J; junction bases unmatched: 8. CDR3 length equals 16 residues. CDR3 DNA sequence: TGTGCCAGCATACCGGGACAGGGATCCGGGGCCAACGTCCTGACTTTC. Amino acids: CASIPGQGSGANVLTF.

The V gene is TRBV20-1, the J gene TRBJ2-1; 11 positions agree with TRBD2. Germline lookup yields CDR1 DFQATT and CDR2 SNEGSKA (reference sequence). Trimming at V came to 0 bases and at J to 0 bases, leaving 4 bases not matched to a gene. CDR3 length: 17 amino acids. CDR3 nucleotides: TGCAGTGCTAGAGATCTTACTAGCGGGAGCTCCTACAATGAGCAGTTCTTC. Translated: CSARDLTSGSSYNEQFF.

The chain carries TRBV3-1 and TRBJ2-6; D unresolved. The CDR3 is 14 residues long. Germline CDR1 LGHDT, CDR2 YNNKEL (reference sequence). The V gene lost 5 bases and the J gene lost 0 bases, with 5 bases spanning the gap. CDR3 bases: TGTGCCAGCAGCAAGAGCTCTGGGGCCAACGTCCTGACTTTC. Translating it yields CASSKSSGANVLTF.

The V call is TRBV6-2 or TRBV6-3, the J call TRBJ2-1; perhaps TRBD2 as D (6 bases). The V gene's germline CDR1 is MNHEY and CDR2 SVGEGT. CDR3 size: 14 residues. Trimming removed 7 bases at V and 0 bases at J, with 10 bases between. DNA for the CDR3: TGTGCCAGCAACGCGGGGAGCTCCTACAATGAGCAGTTCTTC. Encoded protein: CASNAGSSYNEQFF.

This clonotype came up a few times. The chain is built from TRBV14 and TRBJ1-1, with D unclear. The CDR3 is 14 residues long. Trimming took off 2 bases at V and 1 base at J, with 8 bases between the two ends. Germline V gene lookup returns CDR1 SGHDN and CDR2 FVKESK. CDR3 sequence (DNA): TGTGCCAGCAGCCAACTGGGTCGGAACACTGAAGCTTTCTTT. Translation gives CASSQLGRNTEAFF.

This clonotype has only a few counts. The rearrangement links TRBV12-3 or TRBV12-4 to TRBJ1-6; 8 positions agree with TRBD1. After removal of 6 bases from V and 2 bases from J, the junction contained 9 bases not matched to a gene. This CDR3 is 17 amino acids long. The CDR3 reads CASRPQGARAYNSPLHF. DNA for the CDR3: TGTGCCAGCAGACCGCAGGGGGCGCGGGCCTATAATTCACCCCTCCACTTT.

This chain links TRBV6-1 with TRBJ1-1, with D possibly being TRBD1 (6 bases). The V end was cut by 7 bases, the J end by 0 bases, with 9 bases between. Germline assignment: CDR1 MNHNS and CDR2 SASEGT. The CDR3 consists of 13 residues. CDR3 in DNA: TGTGCCAGCACCAAGGGGGTGAACACTGAAGCTTTCTTT. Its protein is CASTKGVNTEAFF.

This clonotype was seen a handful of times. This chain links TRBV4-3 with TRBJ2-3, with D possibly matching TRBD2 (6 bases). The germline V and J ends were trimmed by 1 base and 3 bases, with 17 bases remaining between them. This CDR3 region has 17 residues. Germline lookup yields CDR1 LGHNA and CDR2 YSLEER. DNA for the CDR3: TGCGCCAGCAGCCAAGCATTATCGGGAGCGGTTACAGATACGCAGTATTTT. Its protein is CASSQALSGAVTDTQYF.

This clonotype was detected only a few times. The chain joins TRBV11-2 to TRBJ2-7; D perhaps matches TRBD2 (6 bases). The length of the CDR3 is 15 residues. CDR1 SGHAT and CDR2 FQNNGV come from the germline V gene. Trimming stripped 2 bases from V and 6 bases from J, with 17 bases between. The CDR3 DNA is TGTGCCAGCAGCTTAAACGTGGGAGGCCTCTCCGAGCAGTACTTC. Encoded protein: CASSLNVGGLSEQYF.

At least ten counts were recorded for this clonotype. The CDR3 loop is CASNPGGFTDTQYF. The CDR3 region has the DNA TGTGCCAGCAACCCAGGGGGCTTCACAGATACGCAGTATTTT. This rearrangement joins TRBV6-1 to TRBJ2-3; TRBD1 aligns across 8 bases. This CDR3 region has 14 residues. The V segment lost 7 bases and the J segment 2 bases; nucleotides outside the gene matches: 5. Looked up from germline, CDR1 is MNHNS and CDR2 is SASEGT.

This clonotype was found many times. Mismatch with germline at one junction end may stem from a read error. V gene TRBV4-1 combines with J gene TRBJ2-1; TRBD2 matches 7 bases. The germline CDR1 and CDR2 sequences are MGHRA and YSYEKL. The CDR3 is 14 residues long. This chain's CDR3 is CASRQGLDVNEQFF. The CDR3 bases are TGCGCCAGCAGACAAGGACTAGACGTAAATGAGCAGTTCTTC.

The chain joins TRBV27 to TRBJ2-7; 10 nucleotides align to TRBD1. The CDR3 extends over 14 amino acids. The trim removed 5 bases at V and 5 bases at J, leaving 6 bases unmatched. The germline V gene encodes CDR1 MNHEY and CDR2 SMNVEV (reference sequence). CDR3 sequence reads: CASSGRDRGNEQYF. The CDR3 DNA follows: TGTGCCAGCAGTGGCCGGGACAGGGGCAACGAGCAGTACTTC.

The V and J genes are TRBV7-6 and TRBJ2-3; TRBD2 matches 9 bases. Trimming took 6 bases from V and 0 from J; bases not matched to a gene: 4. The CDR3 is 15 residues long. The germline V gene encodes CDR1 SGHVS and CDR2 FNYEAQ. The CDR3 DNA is TGTGCCAGCAGTCGTAGCGGGAGTAGCACAGATACGCAGTATTTT. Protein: CASSRSGSSTDTQYF. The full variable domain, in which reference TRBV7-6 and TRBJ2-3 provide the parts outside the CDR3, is GAGVSQSPRYKVTKRGQDVALRCDPISGHVSLYWYRQALGQGPEFLTYFNYEAQQDKSGLPNDRFSAERPEGSISTLTIQRTEQRDSAMYRCASSRSGSSTDTQYFGPGTRLTVL.

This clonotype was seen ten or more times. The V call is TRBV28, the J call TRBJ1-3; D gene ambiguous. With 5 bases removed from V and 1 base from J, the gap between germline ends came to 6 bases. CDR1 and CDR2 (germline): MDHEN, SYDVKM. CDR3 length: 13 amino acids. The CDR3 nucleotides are TGTGCCAGCAGTACGGGATCTGGAAACACCATATATTTT. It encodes CASSTGSGNTIYF.

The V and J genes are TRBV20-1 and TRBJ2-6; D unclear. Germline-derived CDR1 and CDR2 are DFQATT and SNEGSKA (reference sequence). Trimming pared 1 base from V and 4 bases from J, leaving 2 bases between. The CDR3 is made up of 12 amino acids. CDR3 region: CSARAGANVLTF. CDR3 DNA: TGCAGTGCTAGAGCCGGGGCCAACGTCCTGACTTTC.

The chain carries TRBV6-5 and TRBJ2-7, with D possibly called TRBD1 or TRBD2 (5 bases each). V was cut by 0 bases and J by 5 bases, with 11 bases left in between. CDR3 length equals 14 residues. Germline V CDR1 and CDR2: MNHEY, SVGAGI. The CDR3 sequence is CASSYSSRDHEQYF. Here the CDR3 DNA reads TGTGCCAGCAGTTACTCGTCCAGGGACCACGAGCAGTACTTC.

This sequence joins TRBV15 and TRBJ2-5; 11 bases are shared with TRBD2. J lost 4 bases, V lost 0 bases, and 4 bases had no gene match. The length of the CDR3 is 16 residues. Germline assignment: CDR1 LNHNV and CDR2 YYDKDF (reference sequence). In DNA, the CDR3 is TGTGCCACCAGCAGAGATCGACTAGCGGGATTAGAGACCCAGTACTTC. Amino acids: CATSRDRLAGLETQYF.

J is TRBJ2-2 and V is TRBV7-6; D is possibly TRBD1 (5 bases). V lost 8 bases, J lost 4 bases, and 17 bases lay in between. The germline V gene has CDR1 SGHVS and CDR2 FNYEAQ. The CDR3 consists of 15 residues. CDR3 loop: CASGQITGSTGELFF. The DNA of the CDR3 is TGTGCCAGCGGCCAGATTACAGGTTCCACCGGGGAGCTGTTTTTT.

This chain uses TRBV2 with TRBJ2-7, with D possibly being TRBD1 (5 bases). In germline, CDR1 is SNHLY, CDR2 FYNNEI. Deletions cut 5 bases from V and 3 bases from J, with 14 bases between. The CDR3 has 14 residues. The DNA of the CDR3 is TGTGCCAGCAGTCCGGACACGGATCTCTACGAGCAGTACTTC. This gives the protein CASSPDTDLYEQYF. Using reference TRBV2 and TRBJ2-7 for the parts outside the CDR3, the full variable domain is EPEVTQTPSHQVTQMGQEVILRCVPISNHLYFYWYRQILGQKVEFLVSFYNNEISEKSEIFDDQFSVERPDGSNFTLKIRSTKLEDSAMYFCASSPDTDLYEQYFGPGTRLTVT.

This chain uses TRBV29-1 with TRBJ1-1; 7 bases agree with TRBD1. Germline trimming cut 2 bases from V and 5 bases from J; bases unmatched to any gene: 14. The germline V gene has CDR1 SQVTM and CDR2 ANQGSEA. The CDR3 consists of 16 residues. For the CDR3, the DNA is TGCAGCGTTGAAAGGCCCGGGACAGCTAAGGGGACTGAAGCTTTCTTT. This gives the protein CSVERPGTAKGTEAFF. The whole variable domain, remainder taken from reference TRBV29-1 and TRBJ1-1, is SAVISQKPSRDICQRGTSLTIQCQVDSQVTMMFWYRQQPGQSLTLIATANQGSEATYESGFVIDKFPISRPNLTFSTLTVSNMSPEDSSIYLCSVERPGTAKGTEAFFGQGTRLTVV.

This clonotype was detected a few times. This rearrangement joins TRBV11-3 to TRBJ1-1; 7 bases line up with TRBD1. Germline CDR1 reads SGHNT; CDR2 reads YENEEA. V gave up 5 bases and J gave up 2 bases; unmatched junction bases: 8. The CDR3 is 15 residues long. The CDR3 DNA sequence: TGTGCCAGCAGCGCCAACAGGGGACCCAACACTGAAGCTTTCTTT. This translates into CASSANRGPNTEAFF.

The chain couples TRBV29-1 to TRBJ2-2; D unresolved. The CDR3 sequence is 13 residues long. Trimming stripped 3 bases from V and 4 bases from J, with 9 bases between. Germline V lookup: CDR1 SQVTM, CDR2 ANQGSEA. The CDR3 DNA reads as TGCAGCGTTGATCTCCGGCGCACCGGGGAGCTGTTTTTT. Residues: CSVDLRRTGELFF.